This T cell receptor beta chain is from a study of response to subunit inactivated influenza vaccine (dated by TCRdb to between 2018 and 2020). The study in broad terms: The study used deep quantitative T cell receptor repertoire profiling to track responses to a trivalent subunit inactivated influenza vaccine. The study at large found these results: The authors suggested that each seasonal influenza vaccination may recruit only a limited number of new T cells.

The method was RT-PCR. For sequencing, an Illumina HiSeq 2500 was employed. The public reads were reprocessed in TCRdb via fastp at Q25 and MiXCR, keeping in-frame beta chains. Rows with one shared CDR3 protein collapse into an entry with the most common genes and DNA. The sample has some 520,000 distinct CDR3 sequences on record, about 15% of them singletons. The ten largest clones represent less than 4% of the sample. Germline trimming amounts to 5 bases on V and 8 bases on J, with 6 as the count of junction bases outside the gene matches. CDR1 and CDR2 are drawn from the germline V gene (reference sequence): SEHNR, FQNEAQ. The cysteine opens and the phenylalanine closes a CDR3 of 15 amino acids. The read is trimmed to its CDR3 DNA, 45 bases read in frame from base 1. To note about this clonotype: The specificity of this receptor is unknown. It has no much larger one-base neighbor in the sample; base qualities were not kept.

The sequence derives from a man aged 50-75 years who received an inactivated influenza vaccine. Donor details come from another sample of the same person, matched by shared clones. The material sequenced was CD4+ T cells sorted from PBMCs, taken 23 to 25 months after vaccination. The sequence is built from TRBV7-9 and TRBJ2-1, with 13 bases matching TRBD2. The DNA reads as follows: TGTGCCAGCAGCCACGGGACTAGCGGGATCTATGAGCAGTTCTTC. Its translation reads: CASSHGTSGIYEQFF.